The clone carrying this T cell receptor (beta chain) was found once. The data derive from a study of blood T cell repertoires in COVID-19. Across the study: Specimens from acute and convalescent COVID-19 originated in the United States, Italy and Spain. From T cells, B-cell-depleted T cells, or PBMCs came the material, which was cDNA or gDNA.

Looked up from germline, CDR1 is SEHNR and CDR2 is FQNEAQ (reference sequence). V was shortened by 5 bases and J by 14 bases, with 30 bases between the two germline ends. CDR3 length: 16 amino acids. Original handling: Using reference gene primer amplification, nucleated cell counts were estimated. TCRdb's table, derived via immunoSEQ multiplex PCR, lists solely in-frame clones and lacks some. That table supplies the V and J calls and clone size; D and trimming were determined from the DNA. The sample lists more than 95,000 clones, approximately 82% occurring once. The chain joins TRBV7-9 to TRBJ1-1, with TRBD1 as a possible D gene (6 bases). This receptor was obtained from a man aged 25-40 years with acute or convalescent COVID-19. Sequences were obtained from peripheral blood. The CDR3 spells CASSRYPGTPGSPSFF. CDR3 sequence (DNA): TGTGCCAGCAGCCGGTATCCAGGGACACCCGGGTCCCCATCCTTCTTT.